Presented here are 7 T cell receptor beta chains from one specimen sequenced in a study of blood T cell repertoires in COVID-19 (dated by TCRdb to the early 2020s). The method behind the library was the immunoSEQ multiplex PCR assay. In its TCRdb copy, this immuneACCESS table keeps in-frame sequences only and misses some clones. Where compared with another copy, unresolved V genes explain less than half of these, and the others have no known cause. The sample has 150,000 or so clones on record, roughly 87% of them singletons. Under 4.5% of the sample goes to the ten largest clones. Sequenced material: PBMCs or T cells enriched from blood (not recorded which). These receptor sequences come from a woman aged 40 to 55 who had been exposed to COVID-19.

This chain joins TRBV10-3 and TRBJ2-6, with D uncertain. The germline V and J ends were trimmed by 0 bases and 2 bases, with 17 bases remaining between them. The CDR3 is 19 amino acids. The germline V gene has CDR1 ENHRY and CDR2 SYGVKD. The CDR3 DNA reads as TGTGCCATCAGTGAGTCGGTTTTAATGAGGTCAGCTGGGGCCAACGTCCTGACTTTC. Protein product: CAISESVLMRSAGANVLTF.

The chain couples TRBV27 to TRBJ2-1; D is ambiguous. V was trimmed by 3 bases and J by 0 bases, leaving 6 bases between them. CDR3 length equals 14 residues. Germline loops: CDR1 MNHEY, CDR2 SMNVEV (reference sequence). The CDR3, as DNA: TGTGCCAGCAGTTTGCATAGCTCCTACAATGAGCAGTTCTTC. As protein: CASSLHSSYNEQFF.

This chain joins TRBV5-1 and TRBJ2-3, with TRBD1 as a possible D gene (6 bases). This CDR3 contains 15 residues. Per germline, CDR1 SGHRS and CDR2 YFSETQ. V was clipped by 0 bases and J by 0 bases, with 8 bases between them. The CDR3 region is CASSLVGQSTDTQYF. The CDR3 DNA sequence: TGCGCCAGCAGCTTGGTTGGACAGAGCACAGATACGCAGTATTTT. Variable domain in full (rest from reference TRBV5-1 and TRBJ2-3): KAGVTQTPRYLIKTRGQQVTLSCSPISGHRSVSWYQQTPGQGLQFLFEYFSETQRNKGNFPGRFSGRQFSNSRSEMNVSTLELGDSALYLCASSLVGQSTDTQYFGPGTRLTVL.

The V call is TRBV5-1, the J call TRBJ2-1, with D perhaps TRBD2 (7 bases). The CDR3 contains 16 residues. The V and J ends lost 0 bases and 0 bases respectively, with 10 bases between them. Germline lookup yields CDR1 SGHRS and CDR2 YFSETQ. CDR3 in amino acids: CASSLARGASYNEQFF. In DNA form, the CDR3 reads TGCGCCAGCAGCTTGGCCCGGGGGGCCTCCTACAATGAGCAGTTCTTC.

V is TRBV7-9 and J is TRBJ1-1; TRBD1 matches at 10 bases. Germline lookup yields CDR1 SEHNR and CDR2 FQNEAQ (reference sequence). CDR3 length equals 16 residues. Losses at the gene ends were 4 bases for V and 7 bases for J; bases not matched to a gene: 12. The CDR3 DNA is TGTGCCAGCAGCTACGCCGGGACAGGGGCCACTGGTGAAGCTTTCTTT. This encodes CASSYAGTGATGEAFF.

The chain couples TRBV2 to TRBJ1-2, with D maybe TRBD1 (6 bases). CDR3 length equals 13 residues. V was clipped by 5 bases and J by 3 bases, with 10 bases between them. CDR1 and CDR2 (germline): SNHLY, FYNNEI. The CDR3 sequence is CASSLGADYGYTF. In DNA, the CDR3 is TGTGCCAGCAGTCTGGGGGCGGACTATGGCTACACCTTC.

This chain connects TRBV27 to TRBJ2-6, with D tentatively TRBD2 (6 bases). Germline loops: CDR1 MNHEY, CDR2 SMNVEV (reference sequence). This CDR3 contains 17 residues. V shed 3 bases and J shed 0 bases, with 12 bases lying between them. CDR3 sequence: CASSLEGRASGANVLTF. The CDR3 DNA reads TGTGCCAGCAGTTTGGAGGGCCGTGCCTCTGGGGCCAACGTCCTGACTTTC.